This TCR beta chain was identified in a study of T-cell memory formation after mild COVID-19. Findings of the study overall: Some clones that responded were present in memory (sampled pre-infection), which suggests cross-reactive memory joined. Clones from the second wave (peaking day 37) had unconfirmed SARS-CoV-2 specificity.

The V end was cut by 3 bases, the J end by 2 bases, with 8 bases between. The CDR3 runs 13 residues. The V gene's germline CDR1 is SGHDN and CDR2 FVKESK. MiXCR was run by TCRdb on the 5' RACE reads, yielding one entry per CDR3 protein. This table has some 130,000 distinct CDR3 sequences, 15% to 20% appearing once. This clonotype turned up a few times. Its antigen is unknown. V and J are TRBV14 and TRBJ2-7; D is unresolved. This TCR derives from an adult woman who had mild COVID-19 (a few samples of this study predate the infection). Cell type and time point are not known. The sequenced sample was PBMCs or a T cell subset sorted from them (not recorded which). In nucleotides, the CDR3 is TGTGCCAGCAGCCATGGCGGAACCTACGAGCAGTACTTC. Translating gives CASSHGGTYEQYF.